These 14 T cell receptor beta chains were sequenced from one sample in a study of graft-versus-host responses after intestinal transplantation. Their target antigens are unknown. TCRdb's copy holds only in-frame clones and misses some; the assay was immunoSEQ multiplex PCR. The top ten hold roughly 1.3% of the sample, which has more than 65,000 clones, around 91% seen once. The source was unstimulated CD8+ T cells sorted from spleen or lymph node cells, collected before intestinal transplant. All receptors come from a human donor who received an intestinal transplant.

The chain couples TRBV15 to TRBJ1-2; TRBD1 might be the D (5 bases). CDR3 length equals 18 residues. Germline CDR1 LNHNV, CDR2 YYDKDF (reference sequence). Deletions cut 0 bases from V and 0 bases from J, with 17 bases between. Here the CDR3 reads CATSRDLMGREANYGYTF. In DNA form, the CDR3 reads TGTGCCACCAGCAGAGATCTTATGGGGCGGGAGGCTAACTATGGCTACACCTTC.

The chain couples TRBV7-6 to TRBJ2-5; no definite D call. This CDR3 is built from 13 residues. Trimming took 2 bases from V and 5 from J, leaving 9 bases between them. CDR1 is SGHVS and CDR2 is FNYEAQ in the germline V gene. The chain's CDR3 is CASSLLFGETQYF. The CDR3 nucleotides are TGTGCCAGCAGCTTACTATTCGGTGAGACCCAGTACTTC.

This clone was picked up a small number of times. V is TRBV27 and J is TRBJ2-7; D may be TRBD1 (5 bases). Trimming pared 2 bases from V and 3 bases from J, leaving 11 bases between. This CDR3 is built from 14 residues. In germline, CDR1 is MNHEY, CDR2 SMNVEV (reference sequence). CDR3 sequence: CASSLRGLNYEQYF. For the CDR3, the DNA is TGTGCCAGCAGTTTAAGGGGCCTCAACTACGAGCAGTACTTC.

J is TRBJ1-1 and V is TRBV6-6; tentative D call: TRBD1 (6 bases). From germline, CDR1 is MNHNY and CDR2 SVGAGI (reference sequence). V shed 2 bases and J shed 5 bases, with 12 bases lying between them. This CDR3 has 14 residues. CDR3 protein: CASSYEGEGTEAFF. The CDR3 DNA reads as TGTGCCAGCAGTTACGAGGGGGAGGGGACTGAAGCTTTCTTT.

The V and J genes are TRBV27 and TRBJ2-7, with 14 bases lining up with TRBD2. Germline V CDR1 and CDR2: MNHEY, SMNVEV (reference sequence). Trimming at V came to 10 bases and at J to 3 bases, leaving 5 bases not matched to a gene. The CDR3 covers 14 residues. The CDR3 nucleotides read TGTGCCACCTCAGGACTAGCGGGGGGCTACGAGCAGTACTTC. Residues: CATSGLAGGYEQYF.

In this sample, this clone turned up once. This chain's CDR3 is CASSESGASTYEQYF. The CDR3, as DNA: TGTGCCAGCAGCGAAAGCGGGGCTTCCACCTACGAGCAGTACTTC. The chain has TRBV11-1 and TRBJ2-7, with TRBD2 identical over 7 bases. This CDR3 spans 15 amino acids. V was pared by 5 bases and J by 2 bases, with 9 bases of the junction left unmatched. The germline V gene encodes CDR1 SGHAT and CDR2 FQDESV (reference sequence). Full variable domain (rest looked up from reference TRBV11-1 and TRBJ2-7): EAEVAQSPRYKITEKSQAVAFWCDPISGHATLYWYRQILGQGPELLVQFQDESVVDDSQLPKDRFSAERLKGVDSTLKIQPAELGDSAMYLCASSESGASTYEQYFGPGTRLTVT.

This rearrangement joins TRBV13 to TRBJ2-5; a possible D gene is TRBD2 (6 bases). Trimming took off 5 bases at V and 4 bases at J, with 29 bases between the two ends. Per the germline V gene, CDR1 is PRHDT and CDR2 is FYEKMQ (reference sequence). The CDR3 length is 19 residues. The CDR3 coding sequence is TGTGCCAGCAGCGGCATGTCCCCAGGTGGGCGGGGCAATAGAGAGACCCAGTACTTC. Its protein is CASSGMSPGGRGNRETQYF.

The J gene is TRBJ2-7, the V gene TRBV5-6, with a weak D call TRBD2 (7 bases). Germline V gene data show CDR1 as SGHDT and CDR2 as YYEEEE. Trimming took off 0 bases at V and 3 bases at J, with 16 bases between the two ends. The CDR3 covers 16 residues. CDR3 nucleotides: TGTGCCAGCAGCTTGGGAATCTCGGGGGGCTTCTACGAGCAGTACTTC. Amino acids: CASSLGISGGFYEQYF.

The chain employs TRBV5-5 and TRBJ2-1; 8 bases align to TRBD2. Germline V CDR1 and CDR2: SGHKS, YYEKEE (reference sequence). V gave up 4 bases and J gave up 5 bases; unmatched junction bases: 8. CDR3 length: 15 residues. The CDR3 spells CASSPTGGEDNEQFF. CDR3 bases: TGTGCCAGCAGCCCCACGGGAGGGGAAGACAATGAGCAGTTCTTC. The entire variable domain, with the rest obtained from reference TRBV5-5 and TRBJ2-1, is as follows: DAGVTQSPTHLIKTRGQQVTLRCSPISGHKSVSWYQQVLGQGPQFIFQYYEKEERGRGNFPDRFSARQFPNYSSELNVNALLLGDSALYLCASSPTGGEDNEQFFGPGTRLTVL.

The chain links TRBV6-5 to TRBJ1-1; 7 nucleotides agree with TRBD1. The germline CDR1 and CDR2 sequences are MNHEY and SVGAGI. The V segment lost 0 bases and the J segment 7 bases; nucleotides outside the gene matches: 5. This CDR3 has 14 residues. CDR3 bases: TGTGCCAGCAGTTACTCGACAGGGACGTATGAAGCTTTCTTT. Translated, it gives CASSYSTGTYEAFF.

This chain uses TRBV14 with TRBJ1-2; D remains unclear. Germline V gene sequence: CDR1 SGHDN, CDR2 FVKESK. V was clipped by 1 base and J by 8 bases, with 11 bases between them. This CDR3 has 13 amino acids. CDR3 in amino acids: CASSQAGFWGYTF. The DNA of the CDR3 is TGTGCCAGCAGCCAAGCCGGGTTTTGGGGCTACACCTTC.

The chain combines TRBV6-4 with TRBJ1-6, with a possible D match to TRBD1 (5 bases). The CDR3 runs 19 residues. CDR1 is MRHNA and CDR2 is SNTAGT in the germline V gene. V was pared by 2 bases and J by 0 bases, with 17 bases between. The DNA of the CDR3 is TGTGCCAGCAGTGACGGCGACAGCTCGGGGGGCTCCTATAATTCACCCCTCCACTTT. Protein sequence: CASSDGDSSGGSYNSPLHF.

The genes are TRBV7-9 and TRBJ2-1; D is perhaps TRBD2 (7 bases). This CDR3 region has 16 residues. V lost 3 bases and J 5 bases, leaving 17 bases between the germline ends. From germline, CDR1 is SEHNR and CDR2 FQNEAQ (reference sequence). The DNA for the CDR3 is TGTGCCAGCAGCTTGGTGGGGGGGCGCTTTGACAATGAGCAGTTCTTC. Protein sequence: CASSLVGGRFDNEQFF.

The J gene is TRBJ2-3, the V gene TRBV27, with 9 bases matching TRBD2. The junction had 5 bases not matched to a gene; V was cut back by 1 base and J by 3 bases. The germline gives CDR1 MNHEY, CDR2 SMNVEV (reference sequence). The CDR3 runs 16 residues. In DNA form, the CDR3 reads TGTGCCAGCAGTTTATTCGGGCGGGGGGGTACAGATACGCAGTATTTT. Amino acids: CASSLFGRGGTDTQYF.